This TCR beta chain was identified in a study of CD8 T cells in Susac syndrome (dated by TCRdb to about 2019). For the study in its entirety: Of the Susac syndrome patients who were sequenced, about eight were in clinical remission while more than five had clinically active disease. At blood withdrawal, Susac syndrome patients were either therapy-naive, taking corticosteroids (in some cases with IVIg as well), or taking IVIg alone. Whether CD8+ T cell activation and differentiation in Susac syndrome was antigen driven was tested using repertoire sequencing. Results the study describes overall, beyond this receptor: The study acknowledged that relatively few individuals were included in the TCR sequencing and HLA analysis. In patients with Susac syndrome, the CD4+ T cell repertoire showed no detectable clonal expansion.

To note about this clonotype: There is no known antigen for this receptor. No quality values exist for individual bases; no much larger clone is one base distant.

RNA was extracted using the RNeasy kit, and about 0.5 to 1 ug of the RNA was reverse transcribed with random hexamers. TCR beta CDR3 regions were amplified with the immunoSEQ multiplex PCR assay covering 54 Vbeta and 13 Jbeta segments. PCR amplification bias was corrected using a synthetic template baseline for primer optimization and computational correction. Per the authors' processing: Reads were assigned to V, D and J genes according to IMGT and analyzed in immunoSEQ Analyzer, with only productive sequences retained. Clonality was calculated as one minus the Shannon entropy normalized by log2 of the number of productive unique sequences. For each patient and control, public and private clones were evaluated among the 100 most prevalent clones. Clones were defined as Susac-specific when absent from the healthy and MS cohorts, from approximately 1,100 published viral clones and from other ImmuneACCESS disease sequences. TCRdb passed the public sequencing reads through fastp at Q25 and MiXCR, retaining productive beta sequences. Each CDR3 protein appears once, grouped with its most common genes and DNA. TCRdb assigned the V and J calls; the authors' analysis was not used. Here the sample has about 240,000 distinct CDR3 sequences; about 95% occur a single time. The top ten clones comprise about 0.094% of the sample.

Peripheral blood CD8+ and CD4+ T cells from healthy donors, Susac syndrome patients and multiple sclerosis patients were profiled by high-throughput TCR beta sequencing. The Susac syndrome patients fulfilled recently defined diagnostic criteria for either definite or probable disease. Bulk CD8+ and CD4+ T cells were purified magnetically by negative isolation, whereas CD8+ TEMRA cells were enriched by FACS. Blood was collected in EDTA tubes and processed within 24 hours, with PBMCs isolated through density gradient centrifugation. PBMCs destined for TCR sequencing were cryopreserved in liquid nitrogen and later thawed in a 37 °C water bath. The sorted or isolated CD4+, CD8+ and CD8+ TEMRA cells reached a purity of at least 90%. Sequencing used CD4+ T cells from PBMCs. The sequence derives from a human donor with Susac syndrome.

The base sequence is TGCAGTGCTAGAGTTGGCGGTGCGAGGGATACGCAGTATTTT. Translated, it reads CSARVGGARDTQYF. The rearranged segments are TRBV20-1 and TRBJ2-3, with the D gene not clear enough to name. V is shortened by 1 base, J by 6 bases, and the region joining them spans 14 bases. The germline V gene (reference sequence) sets CDR1 to DFQATT and CDR2 to SNEGSKA. The CDR3 has 14 amino acids, counting the end cysteine and phenylalanine. Only the CDR3 DNA is retained, 42 bases long and in frame from the first base.